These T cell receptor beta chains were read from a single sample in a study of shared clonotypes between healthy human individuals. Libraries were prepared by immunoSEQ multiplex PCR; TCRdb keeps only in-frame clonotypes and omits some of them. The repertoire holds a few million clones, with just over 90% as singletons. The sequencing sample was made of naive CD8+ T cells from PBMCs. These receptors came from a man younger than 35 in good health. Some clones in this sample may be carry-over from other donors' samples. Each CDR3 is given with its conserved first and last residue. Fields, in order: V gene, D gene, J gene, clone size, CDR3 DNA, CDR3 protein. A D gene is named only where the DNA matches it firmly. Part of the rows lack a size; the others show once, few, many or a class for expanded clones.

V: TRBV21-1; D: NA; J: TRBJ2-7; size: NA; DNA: TGTGCCAGCAGCAAAACGGGACAGGGGCCCTACGAGCAGTACTTC; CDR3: CASSKTGQGPYEQYF
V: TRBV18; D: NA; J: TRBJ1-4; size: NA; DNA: TGTGCCAGCTCACCCGGGGAGGAAAAACTGTTTTTT; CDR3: CASSPGEEKLFF
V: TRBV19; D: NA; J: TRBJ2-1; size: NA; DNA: TGTGCCAGTAGTATCTCCGGGGGCGCCTACAATGAGCAGTTCTTC; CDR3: CASSISGGAYNEQFF
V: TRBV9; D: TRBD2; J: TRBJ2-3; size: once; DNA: TGTGCCAGCAGCCCCTGGGGACTAGCGGGAGATACGCAGTATTTT; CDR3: CASSPWGLAGDTQYF
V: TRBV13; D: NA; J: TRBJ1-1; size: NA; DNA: TGTGCCAGCAGCAAGGGTGGGACCAAGCCTGAAGCTTTCTTT; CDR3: CASSKGGTKPEAFF
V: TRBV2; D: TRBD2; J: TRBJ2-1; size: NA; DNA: TGTGCCAGCAGCGAACGCTTTTATAGCGGGAGTGGCAATGAGCAGTTCTTC; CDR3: CASSERFYSGSGNEQFF
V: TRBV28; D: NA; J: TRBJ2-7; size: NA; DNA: TGTGCCAGCAGTTTATACGGTCCTACCTACGAGCAGTACTTC; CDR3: CASSLYGPTYEQYF
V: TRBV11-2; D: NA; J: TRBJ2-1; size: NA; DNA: TGTGCCAGCAGCTTAGGTACAGACAGCTCCTACAATGAGCAGTTCTTC; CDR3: CASSLGTDSSYNEQFF
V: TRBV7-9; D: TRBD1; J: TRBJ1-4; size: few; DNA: TGTGCCAGCAGCTTAGGAGGGACAGAAGGGGCAACTAATGAAAAACTGTTTTTT; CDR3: CASSLGGTEGATNEKLFF
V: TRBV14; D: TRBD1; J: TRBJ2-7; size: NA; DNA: TGTGCCAGCAGCCAAGATCACGGCAGGGGGCGGTACGAGCAGTACTTC; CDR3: CASSQDHGRGRYEQYF
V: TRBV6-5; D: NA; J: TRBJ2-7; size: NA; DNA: TGTGCCAGCAGCCTGAATACGGGGCCTGACTACGAGCAGTACTTC; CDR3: CASSLNTGPDYEQYF
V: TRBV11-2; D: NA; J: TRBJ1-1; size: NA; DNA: TGTGCCAGCAGCTTAGATGATCGAGGGGAACAGGACACTGAAGCTTTCTTT; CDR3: CASSLDDRGEQDTEAFF
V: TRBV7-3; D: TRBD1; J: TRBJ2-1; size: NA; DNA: TGTGCCAGCAGCCCCGACAGGGGCACCTACAATGAGCAGTTCTTC; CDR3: CASSPDRGTYNEQFF